The rows below give T cell receptor beta chains drawn from one sample of a study of blood T cell repertoires in COVID-19. Assay used: immunoSEQ multiplex PCR; TCRdb lists only in-frame clones, some missing. The table lists just over 45,000 clones, over 80% of them singletons. Sequencing was done on a sample of peripheral blood. The receptors originated from a human donor in a cohort sampled during active COVID-19. The CDR3 runs from the conserved cysteine through the conserved F or W. The D gene is left open where the match is weak. Expanded clones are given a class, and other clones once, few, many or no size at all.

d_gene	j_gene	abundance	v_gene	CDR3aa	CDR3nt
TRBD1	TRBJ1-1	-	TRBV5-1	CASSLAAVTGTANTEAFF	TGCGCCAGCAGCTTGGCCGCGGTAACCGGGACAGCGAACACTGAAGCTTTCTTT
-	TRBJ2-3	-	TRBV14	CASSAGQPRTDTQYF	TGTGCCAGCAGCGCGGGACAGCCACGCACAGATACGCAGTATTTT
-	TRBJ1-5	-	TRBV7-3	CASSLPIQGRSNQPQHF	TGTGCCAGCAGCTTACCCATACAGGGTAGGAGCAATCAGCCCCAGCATTTT
-	TRBJ2-7	-	TRBV28	CASSRDPQERLSSYEQYF	TGTGCCAGCAGCCGCGACCCACAGGAACGCCTAAGCTCCTACGAGCAGTACTTC
-	TRBJ1-1	-	TRBV5-4	CASSLAPRAATEAFF	TGTGCCAGCAGCTTGGCTCCCAGGGCGGCCACTGAAGCTTTCTTT
-	TRBJ2-3	-	TRBV5-6	CASSLGARGPDTQYF	TGTGCCAGCAGCTTGGGGGCGCGGGGGCCAGATACGCAGTATTTT
TRBD2	TRBJ2-1	-	TRBV6-4	CASSELPSGRRSYNEQFF	TGTGCCAGCAGTGAGTTACCTAGCGGGAGAAGGTCCTACAATGAGCAGTTCTTC
-	TRBJ1-5	once	TRBV6-5	CASSYSGRSNQPQHF	TGTGCCAGCAGTTACTCAGGGAGAAGTAATCAGCCCCAGCATTTT
-	TRBJ2-7	-	TRBV3-1/TRBV3-2	CASSHSEYEQYF	TGTGCCAGCAGCCATTCGGAGTACGAGCAGTACTTC
-	TRBJ2-6	-	TRBV19	CASSTPLVSGANVLTF	TGTGCCAGTAGTACCCCCCTAGTCTCTGGGGCCAACGTCCTGACTTTC
TRBD2	TRBJ2-1	-	TRBV9	CASSVSGSAYNEQFF	TGTGCCAGCAGCGTAAGCGGGAGCGCCTACAATGAGCAGTTCTTC
TRBD1	TRBJ2-1	few	TRBV7-3	CASSLRQGADEQFF	TGTGCCAGCAGCTTAAGACAGGGGGCAGATGAGCAGTTCTTC
TRBD2	TRBJ2-1	-	TRBV7-3	CASSSGTRQTEGQFF	TGTGCCAGCAGCTCTGGGACTAGACAAACAGAGGGGCAGTTCTTC
-	TRBJ1-3	-	TRBV28	CASTPAGPAASGNTIYF	TGTGCCAGCACCCCGGCCGGCCCCGCGGCGTCTGGAAACACCATATATTTT
-	TRBJ2-1	-	TRBV18	CASSPLNGQVNNEQFF	TGTGCCAGCTCACCACTGAACGGTCAGGTAAACAATGAGCAGTTCTTC
TRBD1	TRBJ1-4	-	TRBV30	CASDRGRTNEKLFF	TGTGCCTCCGACAGGGGTAGGACTAATGAAAAACTGTTTTTT
TRBD2	TRBJ2-7	-	TRBV10-1	CASSPGLAGVEQYF	TGCGCCAGCAGCCCCGGGTTAGCGGGAGTTGAGCAGTACTTC
-	TRBJ2-2	-	TRBV9	CASRQGRTGELFF	TGTGCCAGCAGGCAGGGTCGTACCGGGGAGCTGTTTTTT
-	TRBJ2-3	-	TRBV2	CASSRTTRSADTQYF	TGTGCCAGCAGTAGGACTACCCGGAGTGCAGATACGCAGTATTTT
TRBD2	TRBJ2-1	-	TRBV7-9	CASSPRVGSGDTYNEQFF	TGTGCCAGCAGCCCCAGGGTGGGTAGCGGGGATACCTACAATGAGCAGTTCTTC
-	TRBJ2-7	few	TRBV5-1	CASSLSGGPYEQYF	TGCGCCAGCAGCTTGAGCGGAGGGCCATACGAGCAGTACTTC
TRBD2	TRBJ2-7	once	TRBV6-2/TRBV6-3	CASSYTVGTSGSYEQYF	TGTGCCAGCAGTTACACCGTCGGGACTAGCGGGAGCTACGAGCAGTACTTC
TRBD1	TRBJ2-7	-	TRBV3-1/TRBV3-2	CASSEGQGIIGEQYF	TGTGCCAGCAGCGAAGGACAGGGTATCATCGGGGAGCAGTACTTC
-	TRBJ2-7	-	TRBV5-1	CASSLDRPSYEQYF	TGCGCCAGCAGCTTGGACAGGCCATCCTACGAGCAGTACTTC
TRBD1	TRBJ1-1	-	TRBV7-8	CASSLRQGAMNTEAFF	TGTGCCAGCAGCTTAAGACAGGGGGCGATGAACACTGAAGCTTTCTTT
-	TRBJ2-7	-	TRBV4-2	CASSSASGSSYEQYF	TGTGCCAGCAGCTCGGCAAGCGGGTCGTCCTACGAGCAGTACTTC
-	TRBJ2-6	-	TRBV14	CASSHSTLSGGANVLTF	TGTGCCAGCAGCCATAGTACTTTAAGCGGCGGGGCCAACGTCCTGACTTTC
-	TRBJ2-1	-	TRBV7-9	CASSLGGYEQFF	TGTGCCAGCAGCTTAGGAGGGTATGAGCAGTTCTTC
TRBD2	TRBJ2-7	once	TRBV5-6	CASSLTTGTRETYF	TGTGCCAGCAGCTTGACCACTGGGACTAGGGAGACGTACTTC
TRBD1	TRBJ1-4	-	TRBV19	CASSPDRGMTNEKLFF	TGTGCCAGTAGTCCGGACAGGGGGATGACTAATGAAAAACTGTTTTTT
-	TRBJ2-7	-	TRBV6-5	CASSSYAPWSGEQYF	TGTGCCAGCAGTTCTTACGCCCCCTGGTCGGGCGAGCAGTACTTC
-	TRBJ1-5	few	TRBV6-2/TRBV6-3	CASSYSSAGNQPQHF	TGTGCCAGCAGTTACAGTAGCGCCGGCAATCAGCCCCAGCATTTT
TRBD1	TRBJ2-1	-	TRBV4-3	CASSQVSGQTYNEQFF	TGCGCCAGCAGCCAAGTGTCGGGACAGACTTACAATGAGCAGTTCTTC
TRBD2	TRBJ2-7	few	TRBV18	CASSQASGRLGYEQYF	TGTGCCAGCTCTCAGGCTAGCGGGAGATTAGGCTACGAGCAGTACTTC
TRBD2	TRBJ2-7	-	TRBV29-1	CSVKLAGDYEQYF	TGCAGCGTCAAACTAGCGGGAGACTACGAGCAGTACTTC
-	TRBJ2-5	-	TRBV18	CASSPGIQETQYF	TGTGCCAGCTCACCCGGGATCCAAGAGACCCAGTACTTC
TRBD2	TRBJ2-3	-	TRBV29-1	CSVEALAWDTQYF	TGCAGCGTTGAGGCACTAGCGTGGGATACGCAGTATTTT
TRBD1	TRBJ2-1	-	TRBV25-1	CASSDSRQGAYNEQFF	TGTGCCAGCAGTGATTCCCGACAGGGGGCGTACAATGAGCAGTTCTTC
-	TRBJ1-2	-	TRBV7-9	CASSLRGRDMGGYTF	TGTGCCAGCAGCTTAAGAGGCCGGGACATGGGTGGCTACACCTTC
-	TRBJ2-7	-	TRBV7-8	CASSLQVTSYEQYF	TGTGCCAGCAGCTTGCAGGTAACGTCCTACGAGCAGTACTTC
-	TRBJ2-7	-	TRBV27	CASSQGGRAYEQYF	TGTGCCAGCAGTCAAGGGGGACGGGCCTACGAGCAGTACTTC
TRBD2	TRBJ2-7	-	TRBV4-1	CASSPSGLASTYEQYF	TGCGCCAGCAGCCCGTCGGGACTAGCGAGCACCTACGAGCAGTACTTC
-	TRBJ2-7	-	TRBV10-1	CASSEVAGMEQYF	TGCGCCAGCAGTGAGGTCGCGGGAATGGAGCAGTACTTC
-	TRBJ1-6	-	TRBV11-2	CASSFDQGYNSPLHF	TGTGCCAGCAGCTTTGATCAGGGTTATAATTCACCCCTCCACTTT
TRBD2	TRBJ2-7	-	TRBV15	CATSRGFAGGSEVLQYF	TGTGCCACCAGCAGAGGTTTTGCGGGAGGGTCTGAGGTTTTGCAGTACTTC
-	TRBJ2-3	-	TRBV19	CASSKRVWADTQYF	TGTGCCAGTAGTAAGAGGGTATGGGCAGATACGCAGTATTTT
TRBD2	TRBJ2-7	-	TRBV7-9	CASIGTSGLSYEQYF	TGTGCCAGCATCGGGACTAGCGGGCTCTCCTACGAGCAGTACTTC
TRBD2	TRBJ2-3	-	TRBV27	CASSSWATSGRAGDTQYF	TGTGCCAGCAGTTCGTGGGCTACTAGCGGGAGGGCCGGGGATACGCAGTATTTT
-	TRBJ2-7	-	TRBV18	CASSSTGNQVYEQYF	TGTGCCAGCTCATCCACAGGCAACCAAGTCTACGAGCAGTACTTC
-	TRBJ2-1	-	TRBV5-4	CASSLGSSGLDYNEQFF	TGTGCCAGCAGCTTGGGGTCTTCTGGCCTCGACTACAATGAGCAGTTCTTC
-	TRBJ2-7	-	TRBV7-2	CASSLAQVAYEQYF	TGTGCCAGCAGCTTAGCTCAGGTCGCCTACGAGCAGTACTTC
-	TRBJ1-5	-	TRBV15	CATSRGTGQPQHF	TGTGCCACCAGCAGAGGAACAGGGCAGCCCCAGCATTTT
-	TRBJ2-3	-	TRBV10-3	CAISGSPPGDTQYF	TGTGCCATCAGTGGTAGCCCTCCGGGAGATACGCAGTATTTT
TRBD2	TRBJ2-7	-	TRBV30	CAWRVKGLAGLYEQYF	TGTGCCTGGAGGGTTAAGGGACTAGCGGGACTCTACGAGCAGTACTTC
TRBD1	TRBJ2-3	-	TRBV7-2	CASSARWDRGADTQYF	TGTGCCAGCAGCGCACGGTGGGACAGGGGTGCAGATACGCAGTATTTT